Reported below is one T cell receptor beta chain. This entry is derived from a study of control samples from healthy donors and cancer patients. Germline CDR1 and CDR2: MNHEY and SVGEGT. The CDR3 extends over 15 amino acids. Trimming took 6 bases from V and 5 from J, leaving 17 bases between them. Here immunoSEQ multiplex PCR was the method, and the copy in TCRdb shows in-frame clones only, minus some. The sample has 95,000 to 150,000 clones; more than 70% are singletons. The rearrangement uses TRBV6-2 or TRBV6-3 and TRBJ1-5, with D perhaps matching TRBD1 (5 bases). Input material: blood. This receptor was identified in a man aged 35-49 years in good health. In DNA, the CDR3 is TGTGCCAGCAGCCCCTTAAGGGGCCGACATCAGCCCCAGCATTTT. Its translation: CASSPLRGRHQPQHF.